This T cell receptor beta chain emerged from a study of identifying expanded T cells in peripheral blood. Study results and limitations: Differentially abundant clones: around 1.2 between replicates, about 15 at roughly 2 weeks, 19 at four. Two-week clone count variance significantly increased as total template count grew.

Note on this clone: Antigen unknown.

During the collection period, no donor immune events like infections were recorded. Data came from immunoSEQ multiplex PCR; TCRdb stores just in-frame clones and leaves some out. Here the sample spans 100,000 or so clones, approximately 90% being singletons. This receptor was obtained from a person aged 18 to 70 in good health. Material: blood.

The CDR3 region has the DNA TGTGCCAGCAGTCACAACCGACTAGCGGGGGCTGCAGATACGCAGTATTTT. It specifies CASSHNRLAGAADTQYF. The rearrangement uses TRBV2 and TRBJ2-3, with 12 bases lining up with TRBD2. Trimming took 5 bases from V and 4 from J; bases not matched to a gene: 10. Germline V CDR1 and CDR2: SNHLY, FYNNEI. CDR3 length: 17 residues.